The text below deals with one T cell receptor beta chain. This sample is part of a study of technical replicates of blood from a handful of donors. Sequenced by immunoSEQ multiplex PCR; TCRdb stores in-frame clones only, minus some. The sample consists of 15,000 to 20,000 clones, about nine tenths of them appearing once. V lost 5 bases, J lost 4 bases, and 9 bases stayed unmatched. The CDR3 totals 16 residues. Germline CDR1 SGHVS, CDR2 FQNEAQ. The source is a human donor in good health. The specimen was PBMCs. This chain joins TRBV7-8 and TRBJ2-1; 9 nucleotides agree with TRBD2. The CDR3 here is CASSQSAGGGYNEQFF. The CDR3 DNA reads TGTGCCAGCAGCCAAAGTGCGGGAGGGGGTTACAATGAGCAGTTCTTC.